This TCR beta chain appears in the sequencing data of a study of neurological immune-mediated disorders. Germline assignment: CDR1 DFQATT and CDR2 SNEGSKA (reference sequence). The V gene end was trimmed by 4 bases and the J gene end by 5 bases; junction bases not matched to a gene: 17. CDR3 size: 18 residues. Each TCR transcript was tagged with a 10-nucleotide random UMI during 5'RACE. TCRdb re-derived calls from the 5' RACE reads in MiXCR, one entry per CDR3 protein. The sample shows 15,000 to 20,000 distinct CDR3 sequences, around 10% of them seen only once. Sorted libraries used some 1 million CD4+ or CD8+ T cells.

The clonotype was recovered from a woman between 45 and 60 years old in good health. Sequences were obtained from CD8+ T cells from blood. The chain is built from TRBV20-1 and TRBJ2-2, with TRBD2 identical over 9 bases. In DNA form, the CDR3 reads TGCAGTGCTATACCGTGGGACCCGGGACTAGCTGAGACCGGGGAGCTGTTTTTT. The encoded protein is CSAIPWDPGLAETGELFF.